This T cell receptor (beta chain) is from a study of T cells in Graves' hyperthyroidism and ophthalmopathy. Study-level points and caveats: From stable hyperthyroidism, ophthalmopathy was set apart by a 13 V-J model.

Amplification of TCR beta CDR3 regions used RNA as the template. An initial round of RT-PCR targeting the TCR CDR3 relied on the HTBI primer set. TCRdb re-called the multiplex PCR reads through MiXCR, storing one row per CDR3 protein. The repertoire includes some 400,000 distinct CDR3 sequences, 11% to 15% of them detected once, and around 10% sits in the top ten. V was trimmed by 0 bases and J by 7 bases, leaving 13 bases between them. The germline CDR1 and CDR2 sequences are LNHNV and YYDKDF (reference sequence). The CDR3 is made up of 15 amino acids. This clonotype turned up a few times. Its antigen is not identified.

This sequence originates from a woman aged 60-75 years with Graves' hyperthyroidism. Sequencing was carried out using blood. This chain connects TRBV15 to TRBJ1-3; a possible D gene is TRBD1 (6 bases). The CDR3 coding sequence is TGTGCCACCAGCAGAGATATACGGACAGTTAACACCATATATTTT. This sequence encodes CATSRDIRTVNTIYF.